The 17 T cell receptor beta chains below come from one sample, sequenced in a study of neurological immune-mediated disorders. MiXCR, applied by TCRdb to the 5' RACE reads, yields one record per CDR3 protein. The data contain approximately 65,000 distinct CDR3 sequences, roughly 4% of them singletons. The source material was PBMCs. Source of these receptors: a man aged 45-65 years with multiple sclerosis.

This clonotype showed up many times. The chain couples TRBV20-1 to TRBJ2-2; 7 bases match TRBD2. V lost 0 bases to trimming and J lost 2 bases; unmatched junction nucleotides: 6. The CDR3 spans 16 residues. Per the germline V gene, CDR1 is DFQATT and CDR2 is SNEGSKA (reference sequence). The CDR3 bases are TGCAGTGCTAGAGATCTGGAGCGGGGTAACACCGGGGAGCTGTTTTTT. Translation: CSARDLERGNTGELFF.

Ten or more counts support this clonotype. The junction and the germline gene differ at one end; a read error may be behind it. The chain couples TRBV7-2 to TRBJ1-6; D unclear. Germline loops: CDR1 SGHTA, CDR2 FQGNSA. The CDR3 runs 14 residues. CDR3 sequence: CASSWGGPSRPLNF. DNA for the CDR3: TGTGCCAGCAGCTGGGGTGGGCCTTCGAGGCCCCTCAACTTT.

The table lists this clonotype with many counts. This sequence joins TRBV3-1 and TRBJ1-2; no clear D gene. Looked up from germline, CDR1 is LGHDT and CDR2 is YNNKEL (reference sequence). The CDR3 consists of 12 residues. V gave up 4 bases and J gave up 4 bases, with 7 bases separating them. The CDR3 spells CASSLESYGYTF. The CDR3 DNA is TGTGCCAGCAGCCTGGAGAGCTATGGCTACACCTTC.

In its sample, this clonotype is medium-sized. This chain links TRBV18 with TRBJ2-5; D unclear. V was shortened by 3 bases and J by 2 bases, with 1 base between the two germline ends. CDR1 is KGHSH and CDR2 is LQKENI in the germline V gene. The length of the CDR3 is 11 residues. Written as DNA, the CDR3 is TGTGCCAGCTCACCGCAAGAGACCCAGTACTTC. Translating gives CASSPQETQYF. The full variable domain, its missing parts supplied by reference TRBV18 and TRBJ2-5, is NAGVMQNPRHLVRRRGQEARLRCSPMKGHSHVYWYRQLPEEGLKFMVYLQKENIIDESGMPKERFSAEFPKEGPSILRIQQVVRGDSAAYFCASSPQETQYFGPGTRLLVL.

This clonotype was seen ten or more times. This chain joins TRBV19 and TRBJ1-4, with D possibly being TRBD1 (6 bases). Germline V CDR1 and CDR2: LNHDA, SQIVND (reference sequence). This CDR3 has 13 amino acids. The V and J ends lost 3 bases and 8 bases respectively, with 10 bases between them. CDR3 sequence (DNA): TGTGCCAGTAGTATCTTTGGGACAGAAAAACTGTTTTTT. Amino acid sequence: CASSIFGTEKLFF.

There are many counts of this clonotype. The chain carries TRBV12-3 or TRBV12-4 and TRBJ1-1, with no clear D. The V and J ends lost 6 bases and 3 bases respectively, with 14 bases between them. The CDR3 consists of 14 residues. The CDR3 here is CASSSSGVDTEAFF. The CDR3 DNA reads TGTGCCAGCAGCTCGTCCGGGGTCGACACTGAAGCTTTCTTT.

This clonotype was detected only a few times. One end of the junction varies from germline; a read error may be responsible. This chain joins TRBV7-9 and TRBJ1-6; D remains ambiguous. The CDR3 spans 13 residues. CDR1 is SEHNR and CDR2 is FQNEAQ in the germline V gene (reference sequence). The CDR3 DNA reads TGTGCCAGCAGCTTACGTCGGGATTCACCCCTCAACTTT. Protein product: CASSLRRDSPLNF.

In this sample, this clonotype turned up a few times. V is TRBV5-6 and J is TRBJ2-2; TRBD1 or TRBD2 may be the D gene (5 bases each). The V gene lost 1 base and the J gene lost 3 bases, with 13 bases spanning the gap. CDR3 length: 16 residues. Germline V gene data show CDR1 as SGHDT and CDR2 as YYEEEE. The CDR3 here is CASSLKSQGDTGELFF. The CDR3 DNA is TGTGCCAGCAGCTTGAAGTCCCAGGGAGACACCGGGGAGCTGTTTTTT.

This clonotype was seen repeatedly, ten times or more. The chain is built from TRBV28 and TRBJ2-7; D is uncertain. The CDR3 is 13 residues long. V was trimmed by 4 bases and J by 3 bases, leaving 10 bases between them. Germline V CDR1 and CDR2: MDHEN, SYDVKM. In DNA form, the CDR3 reads TGTGCCAGCAGTTCCTCAGGCGTCTACGAGCAGTACGTC. Encoded protein: CASSSSGVYEQYV.

This clonotype was seen many times. The chain combines TRBV5-5 with TRBJ1-2; D might be TRBD1 (5 bases). Trimming cost V 5 bases and J 3 bases, with 11 bases left between them. Germline CDR1 SGHKS, CDR2 YYEKEE (reference sequence). CDR3 size: 13 residues. Written as DNA, the CDR3 is TGTGCCAGCAGACAGGACACATACTATGGCTACACCTTC. Residues: CASRQDTYYGYTF.

This clonotype was seen many times. The J gene is TRBJ2-3, the V gene TRBV7-9; D is unclear. The germline gives CDR1 SEHNR, CDR2 FQNEAQ (reference sequence). V shed 1 base and J shed 6 bases, with 11 bases lying between them. The CDR3 has 14 amino acids. The CDR3 reads CASSLDASTDTQYF. In DNA form, the CDR3 reads TGTGCCAGCAGCTTAGATGCATCAACGGATACGCAGTATTTT.

This clonotype was observed many times. The rearrangement joins TRBV29-1 to TRBJ2-5; the D is unclear. This CDR3 comprises 11 residues. V was clipped by 7 bases and J by 4 bases, with 10 bases between them. CDR1 and CDR2 from the germline V gene are SQVTM and ANQGSEA. The chain's CDR3 is CSGKGGETQYF. In DNA, the CDR3 is TGCAGCGGTAAGGGCGGAGAGACCCAGTACTTC.

This clonotype was seen many times. This chain's CDR3 is CASAQVQGKGNTEAFF. For the CDR3, the DNA is TGTGCCTCAGCACAGGTGCAGGGTAAAGGGAACACTGAAGCTTTCTTT. J is TRBJ1-1 and V is TRBV10-3, with D perhaps matching TRBD1 (5 bases). The length of the CDR3 is 16 residues. The germline V gene encodes CDR1 ENHRY and CDR2 SYGVKD. Trimming shortened V by 11 bases and J by 1 base, and 23 bases separated the two germline ends.

This clonotype was counted many times. Here the CDR3 DNA reads TGCGCCAGCAGCCAAGCCCTAACCCCGGGCTACGAGCAGTACGTC. This translates into CASSQALTPGYEQYV. The chain joins TRBV4-1 to TRBJ2-7; D remains unclear. Germline V CDR1 and CDR2: MGHRA, YSYEKL. Deletions cut 1 base from V and 3 bases from J, with 13 bases between. The CDR3 loop spans 15 amino acids.

This clonotype was detected ten times or more. The CDR3 here is CASSYGLAGTDTQYF. DNA of the CDR3: TGCGCCAGCAGCTACGGACTAGCGGGCACAGATACGCAGTATTTT. The chain employs TRBV4-1 and TRBJ2-3; the match to TRBD2 covers 10 bases. Losses at the gene ends were 5 bases for V and 1 base for J; bases not matched to a gene: 3. Looked up from germline, CDR1 is MGHRA and CDR2 is YSYEKL. This CDR3 region has 15 residues.

This clonotype ranks as medium-sized (0.01 to 0.1%). The chain couples TRBV20-1 to TRBJ2-7; D possibly uses TRBD1 or TRBD2 (6 bases each). The CDR3 has 13 residues. Per the germline V gene, CDR1 is DFQATT and CDR2 is SNEGSKA (reference sequence). V was clipped by 1 base and J by 3 bases, with 10 bases between them. DNA of the CDR3: TGCAGTGCTAGAGGGGGGGCGGACTACGAGCAGTACTTC. Its translation: CSARGGADYEQYF.

This clonotype was counted at least ten times. The chain has TRBV7-2 and TRBJ1-4; a possible D gene is TRBD1 (6 bases). The CDR3 sequence is 15 residues long. The ends were cut back, 6 bases at V and 6 bases at J, with 17 bases in the middle. Germline values: CDR1 SGHTA, CDR2 FQGNSA. CDR3 coding DNA: TGTGCCAGCAGTCTAATTACCGGGGGCGATGAAAAACTGTTTTTT. Translating it yields CASSLITGGDEKLFF.